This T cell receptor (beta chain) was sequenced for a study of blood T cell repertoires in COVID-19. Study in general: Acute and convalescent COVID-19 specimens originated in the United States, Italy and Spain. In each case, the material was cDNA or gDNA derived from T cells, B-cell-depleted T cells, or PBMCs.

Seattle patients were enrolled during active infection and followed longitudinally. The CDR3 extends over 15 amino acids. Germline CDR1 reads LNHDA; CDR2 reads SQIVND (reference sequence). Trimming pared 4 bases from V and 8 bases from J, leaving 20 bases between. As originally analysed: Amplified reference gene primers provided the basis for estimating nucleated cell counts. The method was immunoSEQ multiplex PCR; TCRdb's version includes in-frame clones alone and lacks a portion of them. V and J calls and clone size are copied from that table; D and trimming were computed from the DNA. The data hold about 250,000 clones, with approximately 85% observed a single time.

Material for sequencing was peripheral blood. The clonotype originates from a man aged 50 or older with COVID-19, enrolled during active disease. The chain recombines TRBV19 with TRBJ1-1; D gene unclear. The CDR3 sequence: CASSTHPGRLGEAFF. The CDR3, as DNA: TGTGCCAGTAGTACACACCCCGGCCGTCTCGGGGAAGCTTTCTTT.